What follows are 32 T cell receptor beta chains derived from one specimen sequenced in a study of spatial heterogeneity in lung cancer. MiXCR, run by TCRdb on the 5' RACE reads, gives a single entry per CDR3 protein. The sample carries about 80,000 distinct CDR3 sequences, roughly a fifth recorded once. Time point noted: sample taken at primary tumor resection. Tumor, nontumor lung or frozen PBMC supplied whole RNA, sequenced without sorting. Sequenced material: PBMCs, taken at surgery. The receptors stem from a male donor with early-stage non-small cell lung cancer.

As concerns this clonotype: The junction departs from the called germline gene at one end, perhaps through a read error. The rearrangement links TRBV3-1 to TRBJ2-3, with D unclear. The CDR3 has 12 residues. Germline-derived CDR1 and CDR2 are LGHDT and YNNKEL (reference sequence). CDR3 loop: CASSQAATLTHF. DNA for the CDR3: TGTGCCAGCAGCCAAGCAGCCACCCTGACGCATTTT.

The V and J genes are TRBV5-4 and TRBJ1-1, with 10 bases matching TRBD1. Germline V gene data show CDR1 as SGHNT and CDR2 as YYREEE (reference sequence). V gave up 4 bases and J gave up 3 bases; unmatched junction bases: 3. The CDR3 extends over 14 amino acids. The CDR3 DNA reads TGTGCCAGCAGCGTGGACAGGGGGGACACTGAAGCTTTCTTT. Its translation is CASSVDRGDTEAFF.

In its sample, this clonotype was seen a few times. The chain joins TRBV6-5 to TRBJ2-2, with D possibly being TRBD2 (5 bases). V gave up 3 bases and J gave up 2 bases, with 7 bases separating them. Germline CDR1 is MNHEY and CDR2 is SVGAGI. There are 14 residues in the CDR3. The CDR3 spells CASSYRGNTGELFF. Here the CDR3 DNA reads TGTGCCAGCAGTTATCGGGGAAACACCGGGGAGCTGTTTTTT.

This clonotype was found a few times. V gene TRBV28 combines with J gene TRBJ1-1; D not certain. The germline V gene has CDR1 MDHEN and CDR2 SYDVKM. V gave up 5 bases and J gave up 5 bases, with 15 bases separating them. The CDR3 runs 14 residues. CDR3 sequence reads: CASSIPREDTEAFF. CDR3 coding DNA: TGTGCCAGCAGTATCCCACGGGAGGATACTGAAGCTTTCTTT.

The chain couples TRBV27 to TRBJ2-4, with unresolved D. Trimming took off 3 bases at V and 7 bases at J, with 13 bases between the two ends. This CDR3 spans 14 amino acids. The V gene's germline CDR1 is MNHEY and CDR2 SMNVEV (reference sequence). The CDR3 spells CASSLAETNNIQYF. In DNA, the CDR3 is TGTGCCAGCAGTTTGGCCGAGACGAATAACATTCAGTACTTC.

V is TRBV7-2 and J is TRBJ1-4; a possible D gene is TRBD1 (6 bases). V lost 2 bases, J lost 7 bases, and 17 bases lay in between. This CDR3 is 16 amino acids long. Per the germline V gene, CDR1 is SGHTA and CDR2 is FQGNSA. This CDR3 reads CASSLNGPGRGEKLFF. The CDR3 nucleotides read TGTGCCAGCAGCTTAAACGGGCCTGGCAGGGGTGAAAAACTGTTTTTT.

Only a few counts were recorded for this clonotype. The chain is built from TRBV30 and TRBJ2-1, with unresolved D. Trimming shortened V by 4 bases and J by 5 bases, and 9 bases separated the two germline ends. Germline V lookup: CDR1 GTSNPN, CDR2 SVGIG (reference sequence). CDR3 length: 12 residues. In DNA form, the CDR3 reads TGTGCCTGGACTTCTGGGAACAATGAGCAGTTCTTC. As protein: CAWTSGNNEQFF. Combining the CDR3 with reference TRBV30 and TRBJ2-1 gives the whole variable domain SQTIHQWPATLVQPVGSPLSLECTVEGTSNPNLYWYRQAAGRGLQLLFYSVGIGQISSEVPQNLSASRPQDRQFILSSKKLLLSDSGFYLCAWTSGNNEQFFGPGTRLTVL.

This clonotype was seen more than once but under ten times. The CDR3 nucleotides read TGTGCCAGCAGCTTAAAAGGGGGAGCGATAGCCCCACTAAAAGAGACCCAGTACTTC. Its translation is CASSLKGGAIAPLKETQYF. The chain combines TRBV7-3 with TRBJ2-5, with D maybe TRBD1 (6 bases). Germline V gene data show CDR1 as SGHTA and CDR2 as FQGTGA. V was trimmed by 1 base and J by 3 bases, leaving 24 bases between them. This CDR3 is 19 amino acids long.

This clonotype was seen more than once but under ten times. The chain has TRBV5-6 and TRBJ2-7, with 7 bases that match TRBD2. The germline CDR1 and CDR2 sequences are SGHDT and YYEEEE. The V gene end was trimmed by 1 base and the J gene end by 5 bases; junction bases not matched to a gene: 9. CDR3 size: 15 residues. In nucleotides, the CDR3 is TGTGCCAGCAGCTTGAACGCGGGAGTGAGCGACGAGCAGTACTTC. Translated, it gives CASSLNAGVSDEQYF.

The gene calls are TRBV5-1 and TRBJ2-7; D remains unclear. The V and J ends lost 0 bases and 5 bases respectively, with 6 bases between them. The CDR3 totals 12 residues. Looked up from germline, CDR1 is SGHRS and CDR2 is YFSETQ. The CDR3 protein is CASSLVRNEQYF. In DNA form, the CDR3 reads TGCGCCAGCAGCTTGGTGAGGAACGAGCAGTACTTC.

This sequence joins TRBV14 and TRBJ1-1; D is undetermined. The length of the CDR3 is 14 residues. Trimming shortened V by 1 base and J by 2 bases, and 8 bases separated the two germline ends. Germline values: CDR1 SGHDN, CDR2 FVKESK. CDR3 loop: CASSQVSVNTEAFF. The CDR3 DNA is TGTGCCAGCAGCCAAGTGTCGGTAAACACTGAAGCTTTCTTT.

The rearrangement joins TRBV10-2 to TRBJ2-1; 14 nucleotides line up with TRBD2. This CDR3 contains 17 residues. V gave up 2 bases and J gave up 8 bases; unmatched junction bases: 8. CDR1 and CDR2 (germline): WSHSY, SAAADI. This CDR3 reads CASSEGRGLAGGDEQFF. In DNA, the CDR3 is TGCGCCAGCAGTGAGGGTAGAGGACTAGCGGGGGGTGATGAGCAGTTCTTC.

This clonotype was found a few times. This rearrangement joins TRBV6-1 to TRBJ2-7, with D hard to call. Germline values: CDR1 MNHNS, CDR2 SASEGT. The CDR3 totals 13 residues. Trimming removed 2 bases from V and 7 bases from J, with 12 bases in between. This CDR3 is CASSESGYGEQYF. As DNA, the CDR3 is TGTGCCAGCAGTGAATCGGGTTATGGAGAGCAGTACTTC.

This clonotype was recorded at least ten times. CDR3 nucleotide sequence: TGCAGCGCTGGGGGCGCCCTCAATCAGCCCCAGCATTTT. The encoded protein is CSAGGALNQPQHF. V usage is TRBV29-1 and J usage is TRBJ1-5; D might be TRBD1 (6 bases). The length of the CDR3 is 13 residues. Germline V gene lookup returns CDR1 SQVTM and CDR2 ANQGSEA. V lost 7 bases, J lost 3 bases, and 13 bases lay in between.

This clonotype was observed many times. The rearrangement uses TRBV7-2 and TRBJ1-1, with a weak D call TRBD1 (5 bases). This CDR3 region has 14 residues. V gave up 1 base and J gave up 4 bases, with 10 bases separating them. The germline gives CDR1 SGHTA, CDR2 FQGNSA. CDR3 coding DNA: TGTGCCAGCAGCTTAGTAGGGGTTCTCACTGAAGCTTTCTTT. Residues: CASSLVGVLTEAFF.

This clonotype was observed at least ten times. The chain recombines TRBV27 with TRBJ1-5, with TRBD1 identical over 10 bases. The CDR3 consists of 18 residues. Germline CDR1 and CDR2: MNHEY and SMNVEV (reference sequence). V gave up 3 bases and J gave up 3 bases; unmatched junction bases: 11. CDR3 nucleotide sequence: TGTGCCAGCAGTTTCTCTCCCGGGACAGGGGTGAACAATCAGCCCCAGCATTTT. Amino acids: CASSFSPGTGVNNQPQHF.

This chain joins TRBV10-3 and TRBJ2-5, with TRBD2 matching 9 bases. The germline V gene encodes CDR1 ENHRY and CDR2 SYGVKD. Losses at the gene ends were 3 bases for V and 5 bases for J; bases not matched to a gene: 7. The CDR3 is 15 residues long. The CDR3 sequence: CAISEGVAGVETQYF. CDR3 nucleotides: TGTGCCATCAGTGAAGGGGTAGCGGGAGTTGAGACCCAGTACTTC.

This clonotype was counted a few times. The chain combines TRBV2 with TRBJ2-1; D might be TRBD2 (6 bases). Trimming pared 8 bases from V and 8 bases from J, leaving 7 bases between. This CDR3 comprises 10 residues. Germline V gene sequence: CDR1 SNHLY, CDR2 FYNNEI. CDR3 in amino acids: CASGGYEQFF. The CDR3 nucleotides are TGTGCCAGCGGGGGGTATGAGCAGTTCTTC.

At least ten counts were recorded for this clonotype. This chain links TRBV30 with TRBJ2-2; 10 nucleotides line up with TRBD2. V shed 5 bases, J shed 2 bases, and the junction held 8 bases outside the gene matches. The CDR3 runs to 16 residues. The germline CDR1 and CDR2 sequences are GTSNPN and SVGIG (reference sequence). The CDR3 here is CAWEGLAGANTGELFF. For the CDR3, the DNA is TGTGCCTGGGAAGGGCTAGCGGGGGCCAACACCGGGGAGCTGTTTTTT. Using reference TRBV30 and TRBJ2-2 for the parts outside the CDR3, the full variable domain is SQTIHQWPATLVQPVGSPLSLECTVEGTSNPNLYWYRQAAGRGLQLLFYSVGIGQISSEVPQNLSASRPQDRQFILSSKKLLLSDSGFYLCAWEGLAGANTGELFFGEGSRLTVL.

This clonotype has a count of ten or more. CDR3 coding DNA: TGTGCCAGCATCCCGGGACAGCATAACTATGGCTACACCTTC. Translated: CASIPGQHNYGYTF. The chain recombines TRBV28 with TRBJ1-2; 7 nucleotides align to TRBD1. V was pared by 7 bases and J by 1 base, with 6 bases of the junction left unmatched. The CDR3 contains 14 residues. Germline assignment: CDR1 MDHEN and CDR2 SYDVKM.

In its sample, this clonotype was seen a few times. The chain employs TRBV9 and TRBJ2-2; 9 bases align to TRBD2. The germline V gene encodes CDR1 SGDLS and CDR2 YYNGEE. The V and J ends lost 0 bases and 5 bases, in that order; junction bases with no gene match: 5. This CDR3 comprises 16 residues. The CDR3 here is CASSVGAGGRTGELFF. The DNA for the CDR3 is TGTGCCAGCAGCGTAGGAGCGGGAGGTCGGACCGGGGAGCTGTTTTTT.

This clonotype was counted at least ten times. The CDR3 sequence: CASSAHVGGNLNTEAFF. As DNA, the CDR3 is TGTGCCAGCAGCGCCCATGTGGGGGGAAATTTGAACACTGAAGCTTTCTTT. The V call is TRBV9, the J call TRBJ1-1; tentatively, D is TRBD1 (5 bases). The germline V gene encodes CDR1 SGDLS and CDR2 YYNGEE. Trimming removed 3 bases at V and 0 bases at J, with 18 bases between. This CDR3 contains 17 residues.

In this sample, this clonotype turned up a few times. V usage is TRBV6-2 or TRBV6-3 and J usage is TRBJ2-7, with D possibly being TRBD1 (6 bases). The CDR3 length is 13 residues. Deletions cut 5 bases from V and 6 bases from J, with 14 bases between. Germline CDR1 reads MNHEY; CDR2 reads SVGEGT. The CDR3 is CASSDRDKTEQYF. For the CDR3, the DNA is TGTGCCAGCAGTGACCGGGACAAGACCGAGCAGTACTTC.

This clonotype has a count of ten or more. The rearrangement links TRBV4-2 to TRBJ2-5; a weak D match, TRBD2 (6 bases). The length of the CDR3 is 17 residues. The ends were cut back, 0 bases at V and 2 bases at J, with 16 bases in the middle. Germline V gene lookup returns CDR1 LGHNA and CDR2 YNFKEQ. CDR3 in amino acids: CASSQDLSGAIQETQYF. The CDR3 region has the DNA TGTGCCAGCAGCCAAGATTTGTCGGGAGCGATTCAAGAGACCCAGTACTTC.

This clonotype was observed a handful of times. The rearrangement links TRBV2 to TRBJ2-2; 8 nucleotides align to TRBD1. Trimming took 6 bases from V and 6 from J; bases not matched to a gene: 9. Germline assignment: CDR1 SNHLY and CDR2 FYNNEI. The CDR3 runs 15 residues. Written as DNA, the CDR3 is TGTGCCAGCAGCACAATGACAGGGGAGTCCGGGGAGCTGTTTTTT. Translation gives CASSTMTGESGELFF.

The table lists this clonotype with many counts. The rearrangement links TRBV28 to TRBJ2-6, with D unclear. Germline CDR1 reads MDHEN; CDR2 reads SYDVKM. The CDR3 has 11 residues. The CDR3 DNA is TGTGCAAGCTCTGGGGCCAACGTCCTGACTTTC. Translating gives CASSGANVLTF.

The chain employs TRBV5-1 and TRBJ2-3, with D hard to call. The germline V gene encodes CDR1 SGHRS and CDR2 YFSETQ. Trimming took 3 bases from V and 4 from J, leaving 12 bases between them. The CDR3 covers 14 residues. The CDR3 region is CASSWTPWADTQYF. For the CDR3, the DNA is TGCGCCAGCAGCTGGACCCCCTGGGCAGATACGCAGTATTTT.

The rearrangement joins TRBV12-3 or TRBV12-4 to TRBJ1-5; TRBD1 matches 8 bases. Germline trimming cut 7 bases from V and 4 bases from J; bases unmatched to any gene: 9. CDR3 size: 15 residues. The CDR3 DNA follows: TGTGCCAGCACCCCGGGACAGGATAGGAATCAGCCCCAGCATTTT. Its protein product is CASTPGQDRNQPQHF.

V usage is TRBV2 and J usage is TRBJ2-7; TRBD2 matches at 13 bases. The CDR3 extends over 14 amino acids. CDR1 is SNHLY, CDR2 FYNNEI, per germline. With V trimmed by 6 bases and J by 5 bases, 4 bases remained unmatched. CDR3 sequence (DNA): TGTGCCAGCAGCCGGACTAGCGGGAGCCACGAGCAGTACTTC. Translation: CASSRTSGSHEQYF.

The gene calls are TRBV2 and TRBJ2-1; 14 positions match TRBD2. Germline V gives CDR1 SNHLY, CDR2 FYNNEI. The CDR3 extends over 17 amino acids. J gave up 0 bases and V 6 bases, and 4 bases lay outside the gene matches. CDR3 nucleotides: TGTGCCAGCAGACGACTAGCGGGGGGGAGCTCCTACAATGAGCAGTTCTTC. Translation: CASRRLAGGSSYNEQFF. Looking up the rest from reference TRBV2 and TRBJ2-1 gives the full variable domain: EPEVTQTPSHQVTQMGQEVILRCVPISNHLYFYWYRQILGQKVEFLVSFYNNEISEKSEIFDDQFSVERPDGSNFTLKIRSTKLEDSAMYFCASRRLAGGSSYNEQFFGPGTRLTVL.

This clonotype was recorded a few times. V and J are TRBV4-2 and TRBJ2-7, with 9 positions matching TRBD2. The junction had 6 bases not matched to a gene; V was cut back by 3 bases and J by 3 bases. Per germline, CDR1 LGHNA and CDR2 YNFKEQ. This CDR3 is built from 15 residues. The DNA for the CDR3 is TGTGCCAGCAGCCAGAATAGCGGGAGTGACTACGAGCAGTACTTC. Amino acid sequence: CASSQNSGSDYEQYF.

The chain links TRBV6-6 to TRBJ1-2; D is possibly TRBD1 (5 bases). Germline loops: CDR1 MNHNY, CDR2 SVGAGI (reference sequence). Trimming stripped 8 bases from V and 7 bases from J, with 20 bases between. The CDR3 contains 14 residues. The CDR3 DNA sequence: TGTGCCAGCCAAGGGGCAGGGTTGAGAGGTGGCTACACCTTC. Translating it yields CASQGAGLRGGYTF.